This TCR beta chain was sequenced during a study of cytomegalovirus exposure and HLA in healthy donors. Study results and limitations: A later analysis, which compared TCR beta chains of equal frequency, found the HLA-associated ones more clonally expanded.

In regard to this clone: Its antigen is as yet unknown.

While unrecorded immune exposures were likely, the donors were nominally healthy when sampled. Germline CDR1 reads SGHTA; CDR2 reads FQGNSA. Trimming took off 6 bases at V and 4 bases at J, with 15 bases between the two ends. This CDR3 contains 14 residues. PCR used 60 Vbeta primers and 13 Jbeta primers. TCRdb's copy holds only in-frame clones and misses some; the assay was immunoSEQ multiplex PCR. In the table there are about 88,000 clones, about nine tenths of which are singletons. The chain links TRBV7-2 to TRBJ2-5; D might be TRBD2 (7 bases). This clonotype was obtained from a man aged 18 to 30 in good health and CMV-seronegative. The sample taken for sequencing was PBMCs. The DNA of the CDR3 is TGTGCCAGCAGGGCGACGGGGGGCGTAGAGACCCAGTACTTC. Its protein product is CASRATGGVETQYF.